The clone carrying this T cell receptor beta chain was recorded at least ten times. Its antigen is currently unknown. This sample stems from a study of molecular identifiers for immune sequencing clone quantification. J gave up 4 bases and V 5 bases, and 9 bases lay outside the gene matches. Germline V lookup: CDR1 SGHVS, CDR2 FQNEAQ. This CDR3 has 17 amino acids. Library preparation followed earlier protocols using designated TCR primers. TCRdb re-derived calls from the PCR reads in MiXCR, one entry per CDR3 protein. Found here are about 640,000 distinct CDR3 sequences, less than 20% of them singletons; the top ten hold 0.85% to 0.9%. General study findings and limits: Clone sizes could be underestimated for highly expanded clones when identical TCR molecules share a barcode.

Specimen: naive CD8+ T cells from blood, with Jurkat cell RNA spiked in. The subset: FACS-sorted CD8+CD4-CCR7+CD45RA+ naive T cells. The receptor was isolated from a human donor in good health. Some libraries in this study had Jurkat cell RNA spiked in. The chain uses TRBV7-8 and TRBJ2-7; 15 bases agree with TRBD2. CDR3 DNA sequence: TGTGCCAGCAGCCCGAGAGGGACTAGCGGGGGGAAATACGAGCAGTACTTC. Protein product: CASSPRGTSGGKYEQYF.